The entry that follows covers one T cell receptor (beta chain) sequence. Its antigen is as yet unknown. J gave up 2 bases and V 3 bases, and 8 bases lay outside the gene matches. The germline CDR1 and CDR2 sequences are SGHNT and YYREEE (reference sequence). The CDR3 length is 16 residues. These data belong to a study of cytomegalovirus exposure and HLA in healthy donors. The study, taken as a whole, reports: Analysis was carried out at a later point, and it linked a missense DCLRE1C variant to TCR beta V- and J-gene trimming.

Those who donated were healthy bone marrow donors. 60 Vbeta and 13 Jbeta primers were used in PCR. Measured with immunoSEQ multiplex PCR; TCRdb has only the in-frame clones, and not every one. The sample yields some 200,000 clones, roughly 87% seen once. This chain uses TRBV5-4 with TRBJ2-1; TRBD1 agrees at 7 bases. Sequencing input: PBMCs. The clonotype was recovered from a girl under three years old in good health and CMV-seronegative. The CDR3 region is CASSSPDRDPYNEQFF. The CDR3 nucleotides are TGTGCCAGCAGCTCCCCCGACAGGGACCCCTACAATGAGCAGTTCTTC.